Listed here are 8 T cell receptor beta chains from one sample, sequenced in a study of T cells after yellow fever vaccination. TCRdb processed the 5' RACE reads anew with MiXCR; each CDR3 protein has one entry. The repertoire holds approximately 160,000 distinct CDR3 sequences, with roughly 6.4% as singletons. The sequencing here drew on CD4+ T cells sorted from PBMCs, taken on the day of the first yellow fever vaccination. The receptors were sampled from a man aged 18 to 29 who received the YFV17D yellow fever vaccine.

This chain connects TRBV7-9 to TRBJ1-2; D perhaps matches TRBD1 (5 bases). Germline CDR1 SEHNR, CDR2 FQNEAQ (reference sequence). Trimming stripped 4 bases from V and 4 bases from J, with 16 bases between. The CDR3 has 15 residues. This CDR3 is CASSSWTIRFYGYTF. CDR3 coding DNA: TGTGCCAGCAGCTCCTGGACAATCAGGTTCTATGGCTACACCTTC.

This clonotype was observed a handful of times. The chain combines TRBV28 with TRBJ2-7; tentative D call: TRBD2 (5 bases). CDR1 and CDR2 (germline): MDHEN, SYDVKM. The length of the CDR3 is 13 residues. V gave up 2 bases and J gave up 1 base, with 6 bases separating them. CDR3 loop: CASSLGGSYEQYV. The CDR3 DNA reads TGTGCCAGCAGTTTAGGAGGATCCTACGAGCAGTACGTC.

This clonotype was counted many times. J is TRBJ2-7 and V is TRBV9, with 8 bases matching TRBD1. CDR1 and CDR2 (germline): SGDLS, YYNGEE. CDR3 length: 16 amino acids. Trimming cost V 0 bases and J 0 bases; bases outside gene matches: 5. The CDR3 nucleotides are TGTGCCAGCAGCGTAGGGTCAGGGGGCCCCTCCTACGAGCAGTACTTC. Amino acid sequence: CASSVGSGGPSYEQYF.

Comments on this clonotype: A much more abundant neighbour one base away suggests this may be a read error. The chain combines TRBV27 with TRBJ2-2; D unresolved. The CDR3 is 15 amino acids. Looked up from germline, CDR1 is MNHEY and CDR2 is SMNVEV (reference sequence). The CDR3 reads CASGFKAIGTGELFF. The CDR3 nucleotides read TGTGCCAGCGGTTTTAAAGCGATAGGGACCGGGGAGCTGTTTTTT.

In its sample, this clonotype was seen many times. This sequence joins TRBV12-3 or TRBV12-4 and TRBJ2-5; 7 bases are a match to TRBD2. Trimming at V came to 1 base and at J to 4 bases, leaving 0 bases not matched to a gene. The CDR3 contains 13 residues. The CDR3 nucleotides read TGTGCCAGCAGTTTAGGGACTAGAGAGACCCAGTACTTC. It codes for CASSLGTRETQYF.

This clonotype was seen ten or more times. The chain links TRBV5-1 to TRBJ2-7; D remains unclear. V lost 8 bases to trimming and J lost 3 bases, with 18 bases between them. Germline V CDR1 and CDR2: SGHRS, YFSETQ. The CDR3 runs 14 residues. The CDR3 DNA reads TGCGCCAGTGCAGGAAACGAGGCGCTCTACGAGCAGTACTTC. Translation: CASAGNEALYEQYF.

This clonotype was seen many times. The chain recombines TRBV20-1 with TRBJ2-2; D is undetermined. In germline, CDR1 is DFQATT, CDR2 SNEGSKA (reference sequence). The CDR3 sequence is 13 residues long. V was shortened by 1 base and J by 7 bases, with 10 bases between the two germline ends. CDR3 bases: TGCAGTGCTAGAGTACCCCCGGGCGGGGAGCTGTTTTTT. It codes for CSARVPPGGELFF.

This clonotype was observed a few times. The chain is built from TRBV20-1 and TRBJ1-1, with 9 bases fitting TRBD1. Germline CDR1 reads DFQATT; CDR2 reads SNEGSKA (reference sequence). This CDR3 contains 12 residues. J was trimmed by 1 base and V by 6 bases; bases with no gene match: 0. The CDR3 loop is CSAGQGNTEAFF. The CDR3 DNA reads as TGCAGTGCGGGACAGGGGAACACTGAAGCTTTCTTT.